This is a list of T cell receptor beta chains from one sample in a study of cytomegalovirus exposure and HLA in healthy donors. The data were produced by immunoSEQ multiplex PCR, yet TCRdb's version contains in-frame clones alone and is incomplete. The data contain 200,000 to 250,000 clones, 85% to 90% of them singletons. Sequencing was done on a sample of PBMCs. The source of these receptors is a woman younger than 30 in good health and CMV-seronegative. CDR3s include the opening cysteine and the closing phenylalanine or tryptophan. D genes are given only for firm matches. Expanded clones get a size class; other rows say once, few or many, or leave the size out.

DNA: TGTGCCAGCAGCTTGCTTCTCAATGAGCAGTTCTTC
CDR3: CASSLLLNEQFF
V: TRBV5-5
D: .
J: TRBJ2-1
size: .

DNA: TGTGCCAGCAGTCGGCAGGGAGGCTCTGGAAACACCATATATTTT
CDR3: CASSRQGGSGNTIYF
V: TRBV28
D: .
J: TRBJ1-3
size: .

DNA: TGTGCCAGCCGAACCGGGACTAGCGGATACGAGCAGTACTTC
CDR3: CASRTGTSGYEQYF
V: TRBV2
D: TRBD2
J: TRBJ2-7
size: .

DNA: TGTGCCAGCAGCCCCCGGGACAGGAAGAACACTGAAGCTTTCTTT
CDR3: CASSPRDRKNTEAFF
V: TRBV7-9
D: TRBD1
J: TRBJ1-1
size: .

DNA: TGTGCCAGCAGCTTGGGGCTAGCGGGGGTGGGGTTCTTC
CDR3: CASSLGLAGVGFF
V: TRBV5-4
D: TRBD2
J: TRBJ2-1
size: .

DNA: TGCGCCAGCAGCCCCCTGGGCCTAGCGGGAGGAGAACAAGAGACCCAGTACTTC
CDR3: CASSPLGLAGGEQETQYF
V: TRBV5-1
D: TRBD2
J: TRBJ2-5
size: .

DNA: TGTGCCAGCTCACCACAGGGACTAGCGGGAGGTACAGATACGCAGTATTTT
CDR3: CASSPQGLAGGTDTQYF
V: TRBV18
D: TRBD2
J: TRBJ2-3
size: .

DNA: TGTGCCAGCAGCCGGACTAGCGGCTCAACGTACAATGAGCAGTTCTTC
CDR3: CASSRTSGSTYNEQFF
V: TRBV7-9
D: TRBD2
J: TRBJ2-1
size: .

DNA: TGTGCCAGCAGTTACAGGGGGTCGATATATGGCTACACCTTC
CDR3: CASSYRGSIYGYTF
V: TRBV6-5
D: .
J: TRBJ1-2
size: .

DNA: TGCAGCGTTGGGACTAGAAGGAACACCGGGGAGCTGTTTTTT
CDR3: CSVGTRRNTGELFF
V: TRBV29-1
D: TRBD2
J: TRBJ2-2
size: .

DNA: TGTGCCTGCCCGGACAGGGGACGTGGAAACACCATATATTTT
CDR3: CACPDRGRGNTIYF
V: TRBV30
D: TRBD1
J: TRBJ1-3
size: .

DNA: TGTGCCAGCAGTGACCCGGGAGTACGCGAGCAGTACTTC
CDR3: CASSDPGVREQYF
V: TRBV6-1
D: .
J: TRBJ2-7
size: .

DNA: TGTGCCAGTAGCAAGGACAGAGGTGATCAGCCCCAGCATTTT
CDR3: CASSKDRGDQPQHF
V: TRBV19
D: .
J: TRBJ1-5
size: .

DNA: TGTGCCAGCAGCCCCCGTCAGGGAACAGCTGGAAACACCATATATTTT
CDR3: CASSPRQGTAGNTIYF
V: TRBV9
D: .
J: TRBJ1-3
size: .

DNA: TGCGCCAGCAGGATACAGGGGGGTGGTGAAAAACTGTTTTTT
CDR3: CASRIQGGGEKLFF
V: TRBV10-2
D: TRBD1
J: TRBJ1-4
size: .

DNA: TGTGCCAGCAGCCAAGGTTCGCAGGGAAACTATGGCTACACCTTC
CDR3: CASSQGSQGNYGYTF
V: TRBV4-2
D: .
J: TRBJ1-2
size: .

DNA: TGTGCCAGCAGGAAGAGCGGGGGATTCGCCGGGGAGCTGTTTTTT
CDR3: CASRKSGGFAGELFF
V: TRBV2
D: TRBD2
J: TRBJ2-2
size: .

DNA: TGCGCCAGCAGTGAGGCGGGGGGAAGCGATGAGCAGTTCTTC
CDR3: CASSEAGGSDEQFF
V: TRBV10-1
D: TRBD2
J: TRBJ2-1
size: .

DNA: TGCGCCAGCAGTCAGACGGGACACGACTACGAGCAGTACTTC
CDR3: CASSQTGHDYEQYF
V: TRBV4-1
D: .
J: TRBJ2-7
size: .

DNA: TGTGCCAGCAGCTTAGCAGGGGGGGCCAGCCCCGAGCAGTACTTC
CDR3: CASSLAGGASPEQYF
V: TRBV7-2
D: .
J: TRBJ2-7
size: .

DNA: TGTGCCAGCAATCAACTAGCGGGACCCTCTGGGGCCAACGTCCTGACTTTC
CDR3: CASNQLAGPSGANVLTF
V: TRBV6-4
D: TRBD2
J: TRBJ2-6
size: .

DNA: TGTGCCAGCCGCGGTGACCCCCGACCCACAGATACGCAGTATTTT
CDR3: CASRGDPRPTDTQYF
V: TRBV19
D: .
J: TRBJ2-3
size: .

DNA: TGTGCCAGCAGCTTAGGGACAGGGTGGCGGCCCCAGCATTTT
CDR3: CASSLGTGWRPQHF
V: TRBV5-5
D: TRBD1
J: TRBJ1-5
size: .

DNA: TGTGCCAGCAGCCAAGATCTAGCGGGAGGAACAGATACGCAGTATTTT
CDR3: CASSQDLAGGTDTQYF
V: TRBV4-2
D: TRBD2
J: TRBJ2-3
size: .

DNA: TGTGCCAGCTCGCTCTACCCCGCAACTAATGAAAAACTGTTTTTT
CDR3: CASSLYPATNEKLFF
V: TRBV18
D: .
J: TRBJ1-4
size: .

DNA: TGCGCCAGCAGCAAACTCGACAATCGGGGGGCCTACGAGCAGTACTTC
CDR3: CASSKLDNRGAYEQYF
V: TRBV5-1
D: TRBD2
J: TRBJ2-7
size: .

DNA: TGCGCCAGCAGCCCAGGGGGGACAGACCCCGCCGGGCAGTACTTC
CDR3: CASSPGGTDPAGQYF
V: TRBV5-1
D: .
J: TRBJ2-7
size: .

DNA: TGTGCCAGCAGCTTTCAAGGGGACAGGGGCTACGAGCAGTACTTC
CDR3: CASSFQGDRGYEQYF
V: TRBV7-2
D: TRBD1
J: TRBJ2-7
size: .

DNA: TGTGCCAGCAGGGCCAGGGGGGTCCCCTATGGCTACACCTTC
CDR3: CASRARGVPYGYTF
V: TRBV27
D: TRBD1
J: TRBJ1-2
size: .

DNA: TGTGCCAGCAGCTTAGGGAGGGTGGGGTCAACTGAAGCTTTCTTT
CDR3: CASSLGRVGSTEAFF
V: TRBV7-2
D: .
J: TRBJ1-1
size: .

DNA: TGCGCCAGCAGCTTGGACCCGGCCTGGATCGGACAGGGGGGTGAAAAACTGTTTTTT
CDR3: CASSLDPAWIGQGGEKLFF
V: TRBV5-1
D: TRBD1
J: TRBJ1-4
size: .

DNA: TGTGCCAGCAGTGAGCAGGCCTCCTACGAGCAGTACTTC
CDR3: CASSEQASYEQYF
V: TRBV2
D: .
J: TRBJ2-7
size: .

DNA: TGTGCCAGCAGCTTGGGCGGGACAGGGAACACTGAAGCTTTCTTT
CDR3: CASSLGGTGNTEAFF
V: TRBV7-2
D: TRBD1
J: TRBJ1-1
size: .

DNA: TGTGCCAGCAGCTTGGACCGCAGGGCAACCTATGGCTACACCTTC
CDR3: CASSLDRRATYGYTF
V: TRBV5-6
D: .
J: TRBJ1-2
size: once

DNA: TGTGCCAGCAGTCTTCCGGGACAGAATTCACCCCTCCACTTT
CDR3: CASSLPGQNSPLHF
V: TRBV28
D: TRBD1
J: TRBJ1-6
size: .

DNA: TGTGCCAGCAGCTTGTCTCTAGGGGGCTACACAGATACGCAGTATTTT
CDR3: CASSLSLGGYTDTQYF
V: TRBV7-2
D: TRBD1
J: TRBJ2-3
size: .

DNA: TGTGCCAGCATGAGGTCGGAGGGAGCCACCTACGAGCAGTACTTC
CDR3: CASMRSEGATYEQYF
V: TRBV7-9
D: .
J: TRBJ2-7
size: .

DNA: TGTGCCAGTAGTATAGTGACGGTGCTTACAGGGGCCTACGAGCAGTACTTC
CDR3: CASSIVTVLTGAYEQYF
V: TRBV19
D: TRBD1
J: TRBJ2-7
size: once

DNA: TGTGCCTGGGGACAGGGTGGGAATCAGCCCCAGCATTTT
CDR3: CAWGQGGNQPQHF
V: TRBV30
D: TRBD1
J: TRBJ1-5
size: .

DNA: TGCGCCAGCAGCCAACCAGGACAGGGCTATGGCTACACCTTC
CDR3: CASSQPGQGYGYTF
V: TRBV4-3
D: TRBD1
J: TRBJ1-2
size: .